A single sample gave rise to the 14 T cell receptor beta chains below, sequenced in a study of cytotoxic CD8 clonotypes in ibrutinib-treated CLL. Data came from immunoSEQ multiplex PCR; TCRdb stores just in-frame clones and leaves some out. The sample gives some 100,000 clones, about 53% of which show up once; about 39% is in the top ten. This material consisted of PBMCs, taken after 24 months of ibrutinib treatment. These receptors were collected from a human donor with chronic lymphocytic leukemia.

V is TRBV7-8 and J is TRBJ1-2; D gene unclear. Germline V gene lookup returns CDR1 SGHVS and CDR2 FQNEAQ. Trimming removed 5 bases from V and 8 bases from J, with 21 bases in between. The CDR3 contains 15 residues. CDR3 DNA sequence: TGTGCCAGCAGCCCCGGAGCGGCCCGAACTATCGGCTACACCTTC. As protein: CASSPGAARTIGYTF. The full variable domain, its missing parts supplied by reference TRBV7-8 and TRBJ1-2, is GAGVSQSPRYKVAKRGQDVALRCDPISGHVSLFWYQQALGQGPEFLTYFQNEAQLDKSGLPSDRFFAERPEGSVSTLKIQRTQQEDSAVYLCASSPGAARTIGYTFGSGTRLTVV.

The V gene is TRBV5-5, the J gene TRBJ2-7; maybe TRBD1 (5 bases). This CDR3 has 14 residues. Looked up from germline, CDR1 is SGHKS and CDR2 is YYEKEE (reference sequence). V gave up 4 bases and J gave up 2 bases, with 13 bases separating them. The CDR3 DNA follows: TGTGCCAGCAGCGCGCCGACAGTGCCCTACGAGCAGTACTTC. Its protein is CASSAPTVPYEQYF.

A few counts support this clone. The CDR3 DNA sequence: TGTGCCAGCAGCGTAAATACAGGGAGGTCCAATGAGCAGTTCTTC. The encoded protein is CASSVNTGRSNEQFF. The chain joins TRBV9 to TRBJ2-1; D is tentatively TRBD1 or TRBD2 (6 bases each). CDR3 length: 15 residues. CDR1 and CDR2 (germline): SGDLS, YYNGEE. Trimming took off 1 base at V and 6 bases at J, with 14 bases between the two ends.

This clone occurred once. The chain joins TRBV30 to TRBJ2-1; 13 bases are shared with TRBD2. Germline lookup yields CDR1 GTSNPN and CDR2 SVGIG (reference sequence). This CDR3 is 16 amino acids long. Losses at the gene ends were 3 bases for V and 1 base for J; bases not matched to a gene: 3. The CDR3 bases are TGTGCCTGGAGGGGACTAGCGGGGACTTCCTACAATGAGCAGTTCTTC. Translated: CAWRGLAGTSYNEQFF.

The chain has TRBV19 and TRBJ2-1; the D gene is possibly TRBD1 (6 bases). V was cut by 3 bases and J by 2 bases, with 14 bases left in between. The CDR3 extends over 16 amino acids. Germline V gives CDR1 LNHDA, CDR2 SQIVND (reference sequence). CDR3 amino acids: CASSIPGQLTYNEQFF. For the CDR3, the DNA is TGTGCCAGTAGTATCCCCGGACAGCTGACCTACAATGAGCAGTTCTTC.

The chain combines TRBV6-5 with TRBJ1-1, with 12 bases matching TRBD1. This CDR3 has 15 amino acids. CDR1 and CDR2 from the germline V gene are MNHEY and SVGAGI. The junction had 10 bases not matched to a gene; V was cut back by 8 bases and J by 6 bases. The DNA of the CDR3 is TGTGCCAGCCAAGGGACAGGGGGCAAAAACTCTGAAGCTTTCTTT. Its protein is CASQGTGGKNSEAFF.

Details on this clone: The identical CDR3 is also encoded by other nucleotide sequences in the sample. The chain recombines TRBV5-1 with TRBJ1-5, with 9 bases matching TRBD1. CDR1 SGHRS and CDR2 YFSETQ come from the germline V gene. The V gene end was trimmed by 4 bases and the J gene end by 0 bases; junction bases not matched to a gene: 2. This CDR3 region has 15 residues. The CDR3 loop reads CASSPTGGSNQPQHF. CDR3 coding DNA: TGCGCCAGCAGCCCGACAGGGGGTAGCAATCAGCCCCAGCATTTT.

The table lists this clone with a few counts. This sample includes further DNA sequences coding for the same CDR3. The chain employs TRBV6-5 and TRBJ2-2; a weak D match, TRBD2 (5 bases). V gave up 5 bases and J gave up 1 base, with 11 bases separating them. There are 15 residues in the CDR3. Per germline, CDR1 MNHEY and CDR2 SVGAGI. The CDR3 is CASSRPGVNTGELFF. CDR3 bases: TGTGCCAGCAGTCGACCCGGGGTGAACACCGGGGAGCTGTTTTTT.

This clone was found a few times. The gene calls are TRBV30 and TRBJ1-4; the D is unclear. Trimming pared 3 bases from V and 4 bases from J, leaving 6 bases between. CDR3 length: 12 amino acids. Germline V gives CDR1 GTSNPN, CDR2 SVGIG (reference sequence). The chain's CDR3 is CAWSRYNEKLFF. The CDR3 nucleotides are TGTGCCTGGAGCCGGTATAATGAAAAACTGTTTTTT.

This chain connects TRBV29-1 to TRBJ2-2, with TRBD2 as a possible D gene (6 bases). Trimming removed 4 bases at V and 5 bases at J, with 11 bases between. Germline loops: CDR1 SQVTM, CDR2 ANQGSEA. The CDR3 is made up of 13 amino acids. The CDR3 coding sequence is TGCAGCGTTGCGGAGGGCAGAACCGGGGAGCTGTTTTTT. This encodes CSVAEGRTGELFF.

The rearrangement uses TRBV2 and TRBJ2-3; D possibly corresponds to TRBD1 (5 bases). Per the germline V gene, CDR1 is SNHLY and CDR2 is FYNNEI. Trimming took 2 bases from V and 1 from J, leaving 7 bases between them. This CDR3 has 14 residues. The CDR3 reads CASSEQGGTDTQYF. Here the CDR3 DNA reads TGTGCCAGCAGTGAACAAGGGGGCACAGATACGCAGTATTTT. Full variable domain (remainder filled in from reference TRBV2 and TRBJ2-3): EPEVTQTPSHQVTQMGQEVILRCVPISNHLYFYWYRQILGQKVEFLVSFYNNEISEKSEIFDDQFSVERPDGSNFTLKIRSTKLEDSAMYFCASSEQGGTDTQYFGPGTRLTVL.

The table lists this clone with a few counts. This chain joins TRBV7-2 and TRBJ2-7, with 8 bases lining up with TRBD1. With V trimmed by 5 bases and J by 0 bases, 3 bases remained unmatched. Germline lookup yields CDR1 SGHTA and CDR2 FQGNSA. This CDR3 has 14 residues. The CDR3 loop reads CASSPGTGSYEQYF. CDR3 bases: TGTGCCAGCAGCCCCGGGACAGGCTCCTACGAGCAGTACTTC.

This rearrangement joins TRBV15 to TRBJ1-6; tentatively, D is TRBD1 (5 bases). Trimming shortened V by 3 bases and J by 8 bases, and 14 bases separated the two germline ends. Germline loops: CDR1 LNHNV, CDR2 YYDKDF (reference sequence). The CDR3 is 15 residues long. CDR3 in amino acids: CATSRGLGGDSPLHF. The DNA of the CDR3 is TGTGCCACCAGCAGGGGGCTTGGGGGTGATTCACCCCTCCACTTT.

The chain is built from TRBV6-6 and TRBJ1-2, with D possibly being TRBD1 (5 bases). This CDR3 comprises 15 residues. The V end was cut by 2 bases, the J end by 7 bases, with 17 bases between. Germline CDR1 and CDR2: MNHNY and SVGAGI (reference sequence). The CDR3 sequence: CASSYEGRGTGGYTF. In DNA, the CDR3 is TGTGCCAGCAGTTACGAGGGACGGGGGACGGGTGGCTACACCTTC.